Below are 13 T cell receptor beta chains sequenced from a single sample in a study of PD-1 blockade in classical Hodgkin lymphoma. Time point denoted: cycle 4 day 1 (C4D1), after about 6 weeks of nivolumab. Each of the patients experienced relapse following autologous stem cell transplantation, and their brentuximab vedotin exposure differed. Data came from immunoSEQ multiplex PCR; TCRdb stores just in-frame clones and leaves some out. This repertoire shows more than 75,000 clones, about 92% found once; its top ten account for just under 2%. The specimen was peripheral blood mononuclear cells (PBMCs), collected before the fourth cycle of nivolumab. These receptors came from a human donor with classical Hodgkin lymphoma.

The chain links TRBV28 to TRBJ1-5; 7 bases agree with TRBD1. The length of the CDR3 is 16 residues. From germline, CDR1 is MDHEN and CDR2 SYDVKM. With V trimmed by 1 base and J by 2 bases, 5 bases remained unmatched. CDR3 in amino acids: CASSLYRGFGNQPQHF. CDR3 sequence (DNA): TGTGCCAGCAGTTTATACAGGGGTTTCGGCAATCAGCCCCAGCATTTT.

The rearrangement uses TRBV28 and TRBJ1-4; D perhaps matches TRBD1 (6 bases). Trimming took 6 bases from V and 5 from J, leaving 19 bases between them. This CDR3 contains 16 residues. Germline values: CDR1 MDHEN, CDR2 SYDVKM. The CDR3 bases are TGTGCCAGCAGACAGCCCCGGACAGATAAAAATGAAAAACTGTTTTTT. It yields the protein CASRQPRTDKNEKLFF.

The chain has TRBV21-1 and TRBJ2-2; TRBD1, as called in the table, went unchecked against the DNA. TRBV21-1 is a pseudogene locus. The CDR3 has 18 amino acids. The CDR3 is CASSLPLFNRGNTGELFF. CDR3 bases: TGTGCCAGCAGCTTACCCCTCTTTAACAGGGGAAACACCGGGGAGCTGTTTTTT.

This clone showed up just once. The V and J genes are TRBV28 and TRBJ2-2, with 10 bases fitting TRBD1. The length of the CDR3 is 15 residues. V was clipped by 6 bases and J by 6 bases; unmatched bases: 7. Germline CDR1 is MDHEN and CDR2 is SYDVKM. The CDR3 sequence: CASRYRDRGSGELFF. CDR3 nucleotides: TGTGCCAGCAGGTACCGGGACAGGGGTTCCGGGGAGCTGTTTTTT.

V gene TRBV5-4 combines with J gene TRBJ1-3; possibly TRBD1 for D (5 bases). The CDR3 runs 16 residues. Looked up from germline, CDR1 is SGHNT and CDR2 is YYREEE (reference sequence). Trimming pared 4 bases from V and 5 bases from J, leaving 19 bases between. As DNA, the CDR3 is TGTGCCAGCAGCCGTGCGGGGACGGATGTTCGAAACACCATATATTTT. Residues: CASSRAGTDVRNTIYF.

The CDR3, as DNA: TGTGCCAGCATAGGGGACGGGAGATCCAATGAGCAGTTCTTC. Its translation is CASIGDGRSNEQFF. The V and J genes are TRBV6-6 and TRBJ2-1; maybe TRBD2 (6 bases). The germline CDR1 and CDR2 sequences are MNHNY and SVGAGI (reference sequence). The CDR3 covers 14 residues. V dropped 7 bases and J dropped 6 bases, with 16 bases sitting between them.

V gene TRBV7-9 combines with J gene TRBJ1-1, with D unresolved. The CDR3 has 17 amino acids. The V end lost 2 bases, the J end lost 3 bases, and 19 bases lay between the germline ends. From germline, CDR1 is SEHNR and CDR2 FQNEAQ (reference sequence). The CDR3 nucleotides are TGTGCCAGCAGCTTAATTCTCGGTTATAATAAGGACACTGAAGCTTTCTTT. It yields the protein CASSLILGYNKDTEAFF.

J is TRBJ1-1 and V is TRBV5-4; D unclear. The CDR3 runs 10 residues. The ends were cut back, 2 bases at V and 8 bases at J, with 4 bases in the middle. Germline lookup yields CDR1 SGHNT and CDR2 YYREEE (reference sequence). The CDR3 sequence is CASSLGEAFF. The CDR3 coding sequence is TGTGCCAGCAGCTTAGGGGAAGCTTTCTTT.

V usage is TRBV10-2 and J usage is TRBJ2-3, with D perhaps TRBD1 (6 bases). Trimming took 6 bases from V and 7 from J, leaving 14 bases between them. Germline V gene lookup returns CDR1 WSHSY and CDR2 SAAADI. The CDR3 contains 13 residues. This CDR3 reads CASRKRGGHTQYF. CDR3 DNA sequence: TGCGCCAGCAGAAAAAGAGGGGGACATACGCAGTATTTT.

J is TRBJ2-3 and V is TRBV27; D uncertain. There are 14 residues in the CDR3. V gave up 4 bases and J gave up 2 bases, with 10 bases separating them. Germline V CDR1 and CDR2: MNHEY, SMNVEV (reference sequence). DNA for the CDR3: TGTGCCAGCAGTTACCGTCCCTCCACAGATACGCAGTATTTT. It codes for CASSYRPSTDTQYF.

This chain connects TRBV6-1 to TRBJ1-1; D not resolved. The CDR3 has 16 amino acids. V lost 2 bases to trimming and J lost 5 bases, with 18 bases between them. Germline lookup yields CDR1 MNHNS and CDR2 SASEGT. The CDR3 sequence is CASSETYGGLGTEAFF. CDR3 sequence (DNA): TGTGCCAGCAGTGAAACTTACGGAGGGCTTGGGACTGAAGCTTTCTTT.

The CDR3 loop reads CASSPWGALSTDTQYF. The CDR3 DNA follows: TGTGCCAGCAGCCCGTGGGGGGCCCTTAGCACAGATACGCAGTATTTT. The genes are TRBV11-2 and TRBJ2-3, with D perhaps being TRBD1 or TRBD2 (6 bases each). V lost 5 bases to trimming and J lost 0 bases, with 15 bases between them. Per germline, CDR1 SGHAT and CDR2 FQNNGV. The CDR3 contains 16 residues.

The chain links TRBV30 to TRBJ1-1, with D possibly being TRBD1 (6 bases). The germline V gene has CDR1 GTSNPN and CDR2 SVGIG (reference sequence). V lost 5 bases and J lost 5, with 15 bases in between. CDR3 length: 13 amino acids. In DNA, the CDR3 is TGTGCCTGGCGACACAGGGCGCGGACTGAAGCTTTCTTT. Translated, it gives CAWRHRARTEAFF.